A selection of T cell receptor beta chains follows, all from one sample in a study of cytomegalovirus exposure and HLA in healthy donors. The protocol was immunoSEQ multiplex PCR, while the TCRdb copy is restricted to in-frame clones and leaves out a portion. This sample has about 150,000 clones, with approximately 80% found just once. The sample was PBMCs. All receptors derive from a young man in good health and CMV-seronegative. Each CDR3 is given with its conserved first and last residue. A D gene is named only where the DNA matches it firmly. Rows may omit the clone size; those that give it use once, few, many or a size class.

clone size,D gene,J gene,V gene,CDR3 protein,CDR3 DNA
-,TRBD1,TRBJ2-5,TRBV11-1,CASSLGTGGRETQYF,TGTGCCAGCAGCTTGGGGACAGGGGGACGAGAGACCCAGTACTTC
-,-,TRBJ1-2,TRBV28,CASSFPAGNGYTF,TGTGCCAGCAGTTTCCCCGCAGGGAACGGCTACACCTTC
few,-,TRBJ2-1,TRBV5-1,CASSLGGMTYNEQFF,TGCGCCAGCAGCTTGGGCGGGATGACCTACAATGAGCAGTTCTTC
-,TRBD2,TRBJ2-1,TRBV5-5,CASSKTPGLGRDEQFF,TGTGCCAGCAGCAAAACCCCGGGACTAGGGCGGGATGAGCAGTTCTTC
-,-,TRBJ2-3,TRBV9,CASSVVVSDTQYF,TGTGCCAGCAGCGTAGTCGTCTCCGATACGCAGTATTTT
-,-,TRBJ1-1,TRBV7-2,CASRPSGGTEAFF,TGTGCCAGCAGACCCTCGGGGGGAACTGAAGCTTTCTTT
-,-,TRBJ1-2,TRBV11-2,CASSLGQFYGYTF,TGTGCCAGCAGCTTAGGGCAGTTCTATGGCTACACCTTC
once,TRBD1,TRBJ2-2,TRBV9,CATSQGTGELFF,TGTGCCACCTCACAGGGGACCGGGGAGCTGTTTTTT
once,-,TRBJ2-5,TRBV10-3,CAISESEYQETQYF,TGTGCCATCAGTGAGTCGGAGTACCAAGAGACCCAGTACTTC
-,TRBD1,TRBJ2-5,TRBV28,CASSLNRGETQYF,TGTGCCAGCAGTTTGAACAGGGGAGAGACCCAGTACTTC
-,-,TRBJ2-7,TRBV21-1,CASSKRGGVLLRASYEQYF,TGTGCCAGCAGCAAAAGGGGGGGGGTTCTACTGCGTGCCTCCTACGAGCAGTACTTC
-,-,TRBJ2-1,TRBV6-6,CASSVTSNEQFF,TGTGCCAGCAGTGTTACGAGTAATGAGCAGTTCTTC
-,TRBD2,TRBJ2-1,TRBV5-6,CASSLVGRNEQFF,TGTGCCAGCAGCTTGGTCGGGAGGAATGAGCAGTTCTTC
-,-,TRBJ1-1,TRBV14,CASRLTGSNTEAFF,TGTGCCAGCAGATTGACAGGTTCGAACACTGAAGCTTTCTTT
-,TRBD2,TRBJ2-1,TRBV4-1,CASSQDPGLALHNEQFF,TGCGCCAGCAGCCAAGACCCCGGACTAGCCTTACACAATGAGCAGTTCTTC
-,-,TRBJ2-5,TRBV2,CASSEGGLKETQYF,TGTGCCAGCAGTGAGGGGGGGCTTAAAGAGACCCAGTACTTC
-,-,TRBJ1-1,TRBV5-8,CASRTEEGNTEAFF,TGTGCCAGCAGGACGGAGGAGGGTAACACTGAAGCTTTCTTT
-,-,TRBJ2-1,TRBV5-6,CASSSQTGEQFF,TGTGCCAGCAGCTCGCAGACGGGTGAGCAGTTCTTC
-,TRBD1,TRBJ1-1,TRBV5-1,CASSLGFGTGTMNTEAFF,TGCGCCAGCAGCTTGGGTTTCGGGACAGGGACCATGAACACTGAAGCTTTCTTT
few,-,TRBJ1-1,TRBV6-1,CASSRTENTEAFF,TGTGCCAGCAGTCGGACAGAGAACACTGAAGCTTTCTTT
-,TRBD1,TRBJ1-2,TRBV25-1,CASRGQGSYGYTF,TGTGCCAGCAGGGGACAGGGGAGCTATGGCTACACCTTC
few,TRBD1,TRBJ1-1,TRBV28,CASRWDRVAFF,TGTGCCAGCAGGTGGGACAGGGTGGCTTTCTTT
-,TRBD1,TRBJ2-7,TRBV10-1,CASSAGTGGSYEQYF,TGCGCCAGCAGTGCCGGAACAGGGGGATCCTACGAGCAGTACTTC
-,-,TRBJ2-1,TRBV19,CASRTVYNEQFF,TGTGCCAGTAGGACAGTATACAATGAGCAGTTCTTC
-,TRBD1,TRBJ1-2,TRBV7-9,CASSSRGRSGYTF,TGTGCCAGCAGCTCCAGGGGGCGCTCTGGCTACACCTTC
-,TRBD1,TRBJ1-4,TRBV6-5,CASSNGQGTEKLFF,TGTGCCAGCAGCAACGGACAGGGGACGGAAAAACTGTTTTTT
-,-,TRBJ1-2,TRBV25-1,CASSVGTTNSYTF,TGTGCCAGCAGTGTAGGGACTACGAATAGCTACACCTTC
-,TRBD2,TRBJ2-7,TRBV5-4,CASSFSGRRSYEQYF,TGTGCCAGCAGCTTCAGCGGGAGGCGCTCCTACGAGCAGTACTTC
-,-,TRBJ1-5,TRBV4-1,CASSQRWAGGGSNQPQHF,TGCGCCAGCAGCCAAAGATGGGCGGGGGGCGGGAGCAATCAGCCCCAGCATTTT
-,TRBD2,TRBJ2-1,TRBV14,CASTESGSSYNEQFF,TGTGCCAGCACCGAGAGCGGGAGCTCCTACAATGAGCAGTTCTTC
-,-,TRBJ2-3,TRBV7-2,CASSLAIYGGASTDTQYF,TGTGCCAGCAGCTTAGCTATCTACGGAGGGGCTAGCACAGATACGCAGTATTTT
few,-,TRBJ2-7,TRBV6-5,CASSSTHSYEQYF,TGTGCCAGCAGTTCTACTCACTCCTACGAGCAGTACTTC
-,TRBD1,TRBJ1-2,TRBV19,CASLNPAGTGASTLGYTF,TGTGCCAGTCTGAACCCCGCCGGGACAGGGGCATCCACCCTGGGCTACACCTTC
once,-,TRBJ2-5,TRBV19,CASSTSVVLSETQYF,TGTGCCAGTAGTACCTCAGTTGTCCTTAGCGAGACCCAGTACTTC
-,-,TRBJ1-5,TRBV9,CASSVDVGQPQHF,TGTGCCAGCAGCGTAGATGTCGGTCAGCCCCAGCATTTT
-,-,TRBJ2-7,TRBV4-3,CASSPGTGGDEQYF,TGCGCCAGCAGCCCTGGGACGGGGGGCGACGAGCAGTACTTC
-,-,TRBJ1-4,TRBV18,CASSPREVRGAKLFF,TGTGCCAGCTCACCACGAGAAGTCAGGGGCGCCAAACTGTTTTTT
-,TRBD1,TRBJ1-4,TRBV18,CASSPGTGNVGLFF,TGTGCCAGCTCACCGGGGACAGGGAATGTAGGACTGTTTTTT
-,TRBD2,TRBJ2-2,TRBV27,CASSFLGSSGRTGELFF,TGTGCCAGCAGCTTTCTGGGGAGTAGCGGGAGAACCGGGGAGCTGTTTTTT
-,-,TRBJ2-7,TRBV28,CASSYPTSLRDLSQYF,TGTGCCAGCAGTTACCCGACTTCGTTGCGGGACCTATCTCAGTACTTC
-,TRBD2,TRBJ2-1,TRBV7-2,CASSLRAGETFF,TGTGCCAGCAGCTTACGAGCGGGAGAGACGTTCTTC
-,-,TRBJ1-1,TRBV25-1,CASSEIREENTEAFF,TGTGCCAGCAGTGAGATCAGGGAGGAGAACACTGAAGCTTTCTTT
-,TRBD2,TRBJ2-3,TRBV25-1,CATRYPGGPTDTQYF,TGTGCCACCCGGTATCCGGGAGGGCCGACAGATACGCAGTATTTT
-,-,TRBJ1-3,TRBV28,CASIGNTIYF,TGTGCCAGCATAGGAAACACCATATATTTT
-,-,TRBJ1-5,TRBV9,CASSPGEGAQHF,TGTGCCAGCAGCCCAGGAGAGGGGGCCCAGCATTTT
-,-,TRBJ2-5,TRBV14,CASSPMDRTAGTQYF,TGTGCCAGCAGCCCGATGGACCGTACTGCGGGGACCCAGTACTTC
-,TRBD2,TRBJ2-2,TRBV9,CASSVGLAVNTGELFF,TGTGCCAGCAGCGTAGGTCTAGCGGTGAACACCGGGGAGCTGTTTTTT
-,-,TRBJ1-1,TRBV7-2,CASRMGGIRGEAFF,TGTGCCAGCCGCATGGGCGGGATTCGCGGAGAAGCTTTCTTT
-,TRBD2,TRBJ2-3,TRBV5-1,CASHLTSGRLDTQYF,TGCGCCAGTCACTTGACCAGCGGGAGGCTAGATACGCAGTATTTT
few,-,TRBJ1-4,TRBV6-1,CASTEGDTNEKLFF,TGTGCCAGCACCGAGGGGGATACTAATGAAAAACTGTTTTTT
-,-,TRBJ1-5,TRBV6-8,CASLEGGTQPQHF,TGTGCCAGCCTTGAGGGGGGGACACAGCCCCAGCATTTT
-,TRBD2,TRBJ2-1,TRBV4-3,CASSQGTSGYNEQFF,TGCGCCAGCAGCCAAGGGACTAGCGGTTACAATGAGCAGTTCTTC
once,-,TRBJ2-7,TRBV9,CASSPLTDSYEQYF,TGTGCCAGCAGTCCCTTGACAGATTCCTACGAGCAGTACTTC
-,-,TRBJ2-7,TRBV11-3,CASSLGEGSLYEQYF,TGTGCCAGCAGCTTAGGTGAGGGAAGTCTCTACGAGCAGTACTTC
-,TRBD1,TRBJ2-3,TRBV27,CASSTRQGADTQYF,TGTGCCAGCAGTACGCGACAGGGGGCAGATACGCAGTATTTT
-,-,TRBJ2-7,TRBV6-5,CASSSRGAYEQYF,TGTGCCAGCAGTTCCAGGGGGGCCTACGAGCAGTACTTC
-,-,TRBJ2-1,TRBV7-7,CASSFGPQGPNEQFF,TGTGCCAGCAGCTTTGGTCCACAGGGTCCCAATGAGCAGTTCTTC
-,TRBD2,TRBJ2-3,TRBV15,CATSNRDYPTQYF,TGTGCCACCAGCAACCGGGACTACCCTACGCAGTATTTT